The clone carrying this T cell receptor (beta chain) was recorded a few times. The antigen is not known. Individual cDNA molecules received unique molecular identifiers. MiXCR, run by TCRdb on the 5' RACE reads, gives a single entry per CDR3 protein. The sample has roughly 58,000 distinct CDR3 sequences, 6.2% seen once. V was trimmed by 4 bases and J by 0 bases, leaving 6 bases between them. The CDR3 runs 12 residues. Germline V gene sequence: CDR1 DFQATT, CDR2 SNEGSKA (reference sequence). These data originate in a study of early T cells in non-severe SARS-CoV-2 infection. Study overall: Bulk RNA from unsorted whole blood was sequenced; chains were unpaired.

Study-wide results and caveats: The study's VDJdb matching favored anti-spike CD8 responses and missed private and CD4 specificities.

Sequenced: whole blood. This sequence originates from an adult who was a healthcare worker with PCR-confirmed SARS-CoV-2 infection or an uninfected control (not recorded which). This rearrangement joins TRBV20-1 to TRBJ1-1; D uncertain. The CDR3 region is CSAIKVNTEAFF. The CDR3 nucleotides are TGCAGTGCTATAAAGGTGAACACTGAAGCTTTCTTT.